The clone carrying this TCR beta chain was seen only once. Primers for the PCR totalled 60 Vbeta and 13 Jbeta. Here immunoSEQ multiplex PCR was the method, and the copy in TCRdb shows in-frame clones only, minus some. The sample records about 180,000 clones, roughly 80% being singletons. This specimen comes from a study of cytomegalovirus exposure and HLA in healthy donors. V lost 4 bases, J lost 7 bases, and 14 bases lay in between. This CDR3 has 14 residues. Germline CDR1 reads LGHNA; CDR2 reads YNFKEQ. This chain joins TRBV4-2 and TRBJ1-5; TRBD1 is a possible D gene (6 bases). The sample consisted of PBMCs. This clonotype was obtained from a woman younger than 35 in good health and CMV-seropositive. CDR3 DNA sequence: TGTGCCAGCAGCCGACAGGTTTACGGGCAGCCCCAGCATTTT. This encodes CASSRQVYGQPQHF.